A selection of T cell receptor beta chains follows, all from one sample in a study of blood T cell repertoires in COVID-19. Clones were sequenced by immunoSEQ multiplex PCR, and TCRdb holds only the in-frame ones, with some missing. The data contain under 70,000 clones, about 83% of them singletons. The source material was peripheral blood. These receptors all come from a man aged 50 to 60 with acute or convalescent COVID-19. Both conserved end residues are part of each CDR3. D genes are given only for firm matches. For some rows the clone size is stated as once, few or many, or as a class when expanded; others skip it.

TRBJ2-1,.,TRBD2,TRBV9,TGTGCCAGCAGCGTCTCGACTAGCGGGAGTTCCTACAATGAGCAGTTCTTC,CASSVSTSGSSYNEQFF
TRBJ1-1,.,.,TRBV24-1,TGTGCCACCAGTGATTTTACTGCCACCGGGGTTGAAGCTTTCTTT,CATSDFTATGVEAFF
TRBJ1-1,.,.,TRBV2,TGTGCCAGCAGTGAAGCGCCGGGAAACACTGAAGCTTTCTTT,CASSEAPGNTEAFF
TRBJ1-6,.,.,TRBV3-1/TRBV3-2,TGTGCCAGCAGCCAAGGATTGGGGAGCTATAATTCACCCCTCCACTTT,CASSQGLGSYNSPLHF
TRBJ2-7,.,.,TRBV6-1,TGTGCCAGCAGTGAACTTCCTCTAACGACATCCGACGAGCAGTACTTC,CASSELPLTTSDEQYF
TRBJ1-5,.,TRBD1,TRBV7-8,TGTGCCAGCAGCTTAGCGCAGGGGGTAGTCAATCAGCCCCAGCATTTT,CASSLAQGVVNQPQHF
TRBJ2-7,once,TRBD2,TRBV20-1,TGCAGTGGACTAGCTGCCTACGAGCAGTACTTC,CSGLAAYEQYF
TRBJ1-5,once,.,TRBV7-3,TGTGCCAGCAGTGTGGACTCTGATCAGCCCCAGCATTTT,CASSVDSDQPQHF
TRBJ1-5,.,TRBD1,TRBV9,TGTGCCAGCAGCGTTAATGGACAGGTCAATCAGCCCCAGCATTTT,CASSVNGQVNQPQHF
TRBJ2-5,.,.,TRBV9,TGTGCCAGCAGCGCGACTGTGTACCAAGAGACCCAGTACTTC,CASSATVYQETQYF
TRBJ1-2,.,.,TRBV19,TGTGCCAGTAGTTCCGGGTACTATGGCTACACCTTC,CASSSGYYGYTF
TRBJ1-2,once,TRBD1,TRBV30,TGTGCCTTTTCGAATCCGGGACAGGGACTCATCGGTGGCTACACCTTC,CAFSNPGQGLIGGYTF
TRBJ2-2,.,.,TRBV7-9,TGTGCCAGCAGCTTAATAGCTAGTAGCGGGGAGCTGTTTTTT,CASSLIASSGELFF
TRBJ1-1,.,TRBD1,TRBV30,TGTGCCTGGAGCGGTCGGGCAGGGGGCCGGTTGGAGGAAGCTTTCTTT,CAWSGRAGGRLEEAFF
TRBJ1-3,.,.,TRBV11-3,TGTGCCAGCAGCCAAAGATCTCCAGGGATCTCTGGAAACACCATATATTTT,CASSQRSPGISGNTIYF
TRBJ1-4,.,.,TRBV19,TGTGCCAGTAGTATCGTGGGCTTGAATGAAAAACTGTTTTTT,CASSIVGLNEKLFF
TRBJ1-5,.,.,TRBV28,TGTGCCAGCAGTCTGACAGGCCTTCATCAGCCCCAGCATTTT,CASSLTGLHQPQHF
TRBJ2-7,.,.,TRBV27,TGTGCCAGCAGTTTCGGGGGTTACGACGAGCAGTACTTC,CASSFGGYDEQYF
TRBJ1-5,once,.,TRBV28,TGTGCCAGCAGTTCGGGATTAAGCAATCAGCCCCAGCATTTT,CASSSGLSNQPQHF
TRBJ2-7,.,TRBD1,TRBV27,TGTGCCAGCAGTTTACTCCGGACAGGGGGCAACTACGAGCAGTACTTC,CASSLLRTGGNYEQYF
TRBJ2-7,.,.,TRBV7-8,TGTGCCAGCAGCTTTTTGGGGGCAGACTACGAGCAGTACTTC,CASSFLGADYEQYF
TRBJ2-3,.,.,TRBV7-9,TGTGCCAGCAGCTTAGTATTGGAGACAGATACGCAGTATTTT,CASSLVLETDTQYF
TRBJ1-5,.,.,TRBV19,TGTGCCAGTACCCCGATATGGGGGACATCGAGCAATCAGCCCCAGCATTTT,CASTPIWGTSSNQPQHF
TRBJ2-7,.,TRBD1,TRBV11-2,TGTGCCAGCAGCCAGACAGGGGGTGAGCAGTACTTC,CASSQTGGEQYF
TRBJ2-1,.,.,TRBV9,TGTGCCAGCAGCGTAAGCGGTCAGAGCTCCTACAATGAGCAGTTCTTC,CASSVSGQSSYNEQFF
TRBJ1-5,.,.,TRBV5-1,TGCGCCAGCAGCCCAGGCGTCGACACTAATCAGCCCCAGCATTTT,CASSPGVDTNQPQHF
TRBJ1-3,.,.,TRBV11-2,TGTGCCAGCAGCTTAGACGGCTCTGGAAACACCATATATTTT,CASSLDGSGNTIYF
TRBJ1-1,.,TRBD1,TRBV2,TGTGCCAGCAGTGAAGGACAGGGCTTCTTGGGCACTGAAGCTTTCTTT,CASSEGQGFLGTEAFF
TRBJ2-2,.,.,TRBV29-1,TGCAGCGTGGGAGGTCCCGCAAGGAACACCGGGGAGCTGTTTTTT,CSVGGPARNTGELFF